This T cell receptor (beta chain) derives from a study of Graves' ophthalmopathy and Graves' hyperthyroidism. General observations from the study: The majority of expanded thyroid clonotypes above 0.001 frequency also occurred in blood. With a specificity of 72.22% and a sensitivity of around 70%, the model predicted ophthalmopathy progression.

Transcripts of RNA were the source for amplifying TCR beta CDR3 regions. First-round RT-PCR with HTBI primers preceded a second-round multiplex PCR. A single record per CDR3 protein comes from TCRdb applying MiXCR to the multiplex PCR reads. Here the sample spans hundreds of thousands of distinct CDR3 sequences, more than 40% being singletons. Orbital computed tomography, thyroid ultrasound, TRAb, serum thyroxine and clinical symptoms formed the basis of diagnosis. Germline V lookup: CDR1 SGHRS, CDR2 YFSETQ. CDR3 length: 13 residues. Concerning this clonotype itself: Its antigen is currently unknown. The junction departs from the called germline gene at one end, perhaps through a read error.

Sequencing used peripheral blood. The clonotype was recovered from an adult man with Graves' ophthalmopathy. The V and J genes are TRBV5-1 and TRBJ1-1; D uncertain. DNA of the CDR3: TGCGCCGGCAGCTTGAAAGGAACCACTGAAGCCTTCTTT. Translated, it gives CAGSLKGTTEAFF.